This T cell receptor beta chain is from a study of T cells after posttransplantation cyclophosphamide (dated by TCRdb to 2016 to 2018). As for the study more broadly: The study tracked T cell repertoire reconstitution by TRB sequencing after myeloablative bone marrow transplantation using posttransplantation cyclophosphamide as GVHD prophylaxis. Samples from some 33 PTCy-treated patients and 15 to 20 related bone marrow donors of those patients were subjected to antigen receptor sequencing. Blood from all 35 or so PTCy patients who had 1-year posttransplant specimens underwent TRB sequencing. In 3 patients, up to 3 additional blood samples taken between 2 and 5.2 years after transplant also underwent TRB sequencing, as did pretransplant blood from a handful of patients. TRA and TRB clonality were tightly correlated in several samples, so subsequent TCR analyses focused on TRB only. Public TRB sequences were queried against a database of over 3,500 sequences associated with responses to pathogens, tumor antigens, self-antigens and alloantigens.

To note about this clone: Its antigen is unknown. No base quality information exists; no much larger clone differs at one position.

The treatment or condition label on this specimen signifies: high-dose cyclophosphamide on days +3 and +4 as single-agent GVHD prophylaxis. For conditioning, the PTCy patients got busulfan and fludarabine, then a related or unrelated marrow graft, followed by cyclophosphamide on days +3 and +4. PTCy-treated patients came from a prospective multi-institutional clinical trial. Mononuclear cells from peripheral blood and bone marrow were separated by Ficoll-Hypaque density centrifugation and then cryopreserved. TRB sequencing was run on genomic DNA with either the immunoSEQ assay at survey resolution or the hsTCRB kit. The published analysis was carried out like this. Initial read processing used immunoSEQ software, and repertoire analyses used the LymphoSeq R package. For each TRB dataset, clonality was calculated as 1 minus normalized Shannon entropy, and the Gini coefficient was computed as well. Phenotypes of unsorted samples were inferred by mapping TRB sequences from sorted subsets of the recipient or donor onto the same recipient's unsorted samples. TCRdb's version of the immuneACCESS table is confined to in-frame rearrangements and falls short of the full clone set. An unresolved V gene accounts for under half of the shortfall where checked; the remainder is of unknown origin. That table is the source of V, J and clone size, and D and trimming were worked out from the DNA. This sample is represented by about 22,000 clones; approximately 87% of them were singletons. The ten largest clones add up to about 12% of the sample.

CDR1 and CDR2 were assigned from the germline V gene as MDHEN and SYDVKM. From the cysteine through the phenylalanine, the CDR3 covers 15 amino acids. The only DNA kept is the CDR3, 45 bases in frame from the first base. A distance of 16 bases separates the germline ends of V and J, which lose 5 bases and 5 bases respectively. The paper's findings and limits, for the study overall: The TRB repertoires of T cells infiltrating skin or GI tract showed only limited overlap with the TRB repertoires of T cells in blood. At 1-2 months, donor-recipient similarity was low but rose over the first year, and the later blood repertoires were often dominated by donor CD8+ memory clones. Across roughly 48 patients, TRB clonality was highly associated with recipient CMV seropositivity and CMV reactivation, and diversity in PTCy patients was similar to diversity in CNI/methotrexate controls.

Sequencing was performed on PBMCs, taken after allogeneic stem cell transplant with posttransplant cyclophosphamide. The TCR was taken from a female patient between 30 and 40 years old who received an allogeneic stem cell transplant from an unrelated donor, was CMV-positive, and had no GVHD. Post transplant, some T cells may arise from the graft donor. The rearranged chain carries TRBV28 and TRBJ1-5; the D gene is unclear. The encoded CDR3 is CASSDAGSEHQPQHF. In nucleotides, the sequence is TGTGCCAGCAGTGATGCGGGAAGCGAACATCAGCCCCAGCATTTT.